This T cell receptor (beta chain) was profiled in a study of cytomegalovirus exposure and HLA in healthy donors. PCR employed 60 Vbeta and 13 Jbeta primers. Clones were read by immunoSEQ multiplex PCR, and TCRdb kept only the in-frame ones, dropping some. This table has about 170,000 clones, 79% appearing once. The germline CDR1 and CDR2 sequences are SGHRS and YFSETQ. The CDR3 covers 13 residues. V lost 2 bases to trimming and J lost 5 bases, with 10 bases between them. Source material: PBMCs. The chain uses TRBV5-1 and TRBJ1-1; perhaps TRBD1 as D (5 bases). The TCR comes from a woman aged 45 to 65 in good health and CMV-seronegative. The CDR3 DNA reads TGCGCCAGCAGCTTCAGGGCAGGGACTGAAGCTTTCTTT. Protein product: CASSFRAGTEAFF.